What follows are 23 T cell receptor beta chains derived from one specimen sequenced in a study of a mutant IDH1 vaccine in newly diagnosed glioma. Their recognized antigens are unknown. The assay was immunoSEQ multiplex PCR, and TCRdb's table has in-frame clones only and misses some. This sample has about 94,000 clones, with about nine tenths found just once. Time point indicated: week 47, end of study. The content of each vaccine dose was 300 ug of mutant IDH1 20-mer peptide, and topical imiquimod accompanied it. Sequences were derived from PBMCs, sampled from a glioma patient whose treatment included an IDH1 peptide vaccine. These receptors were collected from a woman in her forties or fifties with glioma.

The rearrangement joins TRBV5-1 to TRBJ1-3, with 7 bases matching TRBD1. The CDR3 extends over 16 amino acids. V was pared by 1 base and J by 0 bases, with 4 bases of the junction left unmatched. From germline, CDR1 is SGHRS and CDR2 YFSETQ. The CDR3 nucleotides are TGCGCCAGCAGCTTGTACAGGGGCAGCTCTGGAAACACCATATATTTT. Protein: CASSLYRGSSGNTIYF.

The chain links TRBV9 to TRBJ2-5; D uncertain. The CDR3 runs 13 residues. Germline V gene lookup returns CDR1 SGDLS and CDR2 YYNGEE. Deletions cut 4 bases from V and 5 bases from J, with 12 bases between. CDR3: CASSRQVEETQYF. CDR3 coding DNA: TGTGCCAGCAGCCGGCAGGTTGAGGAGACCCAGTACTTC.

The chain is built from TRBV7-9 and TRBJ2-7; possibly TRBD1 or TRBD2 for D (6 bases each). Deletions cut 3 bases from V and 6 bases from J, with 21 bases between. The CDR3 covers 16 residues. Per germline, CDR1 SEHNR and CDR2 FQNEAQ (reference sequence). The CDR3, as DNA: TGTGCCAGCAGCTTCTTAGGCAGGGGCAGGGGAGGCGAGCAGTACTTC. Encoded protein: CASSFLGRGRGGEQYF.

The V gene is TRBV18, the J gene TRBJ2-7, with D possibly being TRBD1 (6 bases). V shed 2 bases and J shed 4 bases, with 6 bases lying between them. Germline loops: CDR1 KGHSH, CDR2 LQKENI. The CDR3 is made up of 12 amino acids. The CDR3 nucleotides are TGTGCCAGCTCACCAGGACAGTACGAGCAGTACTTC. Its translation is CASSPGQYEQYF.

This chain uses TRBV2 with TRBJ1-1; a weak D match, TRBD1 (6 bases). The CDR3 is 15 residues long. The germline V gene encodes CDR1 SNHLY and CDR2 FYNNEI. Trimming took 9 bases from V and 1 from J, leaving 18 bases between them. The CDR3 is CASQRERGANTEAFF. CDR3 nucleotides: TGTGCCAGTCAACGGGAGAGGGGGGCGAACACTGAAGCTTTCTTT. Combining the CDR3 with reference TRBV2 and TRBJ1-1 gives the whole variable domain EPEVTQTPSHQVTQMGQEVILRCVPISNHLYFYWYRQILGQKVEFLVSFYNNEISEKSEIFDDQFSVERPDGSNFTLKIRSTKLEDSAMYFCASQRERGANTEAFFGQGTRLTVV.

The chain joins TRBV4-1 to TRBJ2-1, with TRBD2 matching 9 bases. The germline V gene has CDR1 MGHRA and CDR2 YSYEKL. The V segment lost 2 bases and the J segment 5 bases; nucleotides outside the gene matches: 13. The CDR3 loop spans 18 amino acids. The DNA for the CDR3 is TGCGCCAGCAGCCAATCTCCCCTTAGCGGGAGACCCGACAATGAGCAGTTCTTC. The encoded protein is CASSQSPLSGRPDNEQFF.

The chain recombines TRBV18 with TRBJ2-1; TRBD2 matches 9 bases. V lost 4 bases to trimming and J lost 4 bases; unmatched junction nucleotides: 8. Germline V gene sequence: CDR1 KGHSH, CDR2 LQKENI. This CDR3 spans 16 amino acids. The CDR3 loop reads CASSLGTSSGYNEQFF. CDR3 bases: TGTGCCAGCTCACTAGGGACTAGCTCCGGTTACAATGAGCAGTTCTTC. The variable domain in full, completed from reference TRBV18 and TRBJ2-1, reads NAGVMQNPRHLVRRRGQEARLRCSPMKGHSHVYWYRQLPEEGLKFMVYLQKENIIDESGMPKERFSAEFPKEGPSILRIQQVVRGDSAAYFCASSLGTSSGYNEQFFGPGTRLTVL.

The J gene is TRBJ2-7, the V gene TRBV5-6; 8 nucleotides line up with TRBD2. The V gene end was trimmed by 0 bases and the J gene end by 1 base; junction bases not matched to a gene: 3. This CDR3 comprises 15 residues. CDR1 is SGHDT and CDR2 is YYEEEE in the germline V gene. The CDR3 coding sequence is TGTGCCAGCAGCTTGGAGACTAGCGCTTCCTACGAGCAGTACTTC. This sequence encodes CASSLETSASYEQYF.

A few counts support this clone. The chain uses TRBV7-8 and TRBJ1-2; perhaps TRBD1 as D (5 bases). Germline CDR1 reads SGHVS; CDR2 reads FQNEAQ. The CDR3 contains 13 residues. Trimming cost V 5 bases and J 6 bases, with 13 bases left between them. The CDR3: CASSPGHLDGYTF. CDR3 sequence (DNA): TGTGCCAGCAGCCCTGGACATCTGGATGGCTACACCTTC.

The chain joins TRBV7-2 to TRBJ1-1, with D uncertain. The germline CDR1 and CDR2 sequences are SGHTA and FQGNSA. Trimming stripped 4 bases from V and 0 bases from J, with 6 bases between. CDR3 length: 13 residues. The CDR3 DNA reads as TGTGCCAGCAGCTCGTCGCTGAACACTGAAGCTTTCTTT. As protein: CASSSSLNTEAFF. Looking up the rest from reference TRBV7-2 and TRBJ1-1 gives the full variable domain: GAGVSQSPSNKVTEKGKDVELRCDPISGHTALYWYRQSLGQGLEFLIYFQGNSAPDKSGLPSDRFSAERTGGSVSTLTIQRTQQEDSAVYLCASSSSLNTEAFFGQGTRLTVV.

The chain recombines TRBV5-1 with TRBJ1-4; TRBD1 is a possible D gene (6 bases). V lost 2 bases and J 8 bases, leaving 13 bases between the germline ends. The CDR3 length is 14 residues. The V gene's germline CDR1 is SGHRS and CDR2 YFSETQ. DNA of the CDR3: TGCGCCAGCAGCTTCGGGGGGGCAGACGAAAAACTGTTTTTT. Its protein product is CASSFGGADEKLFF.

The rearrangement joins TRBV6-6 to TRBJ2-7; 7 bases match TRBD1. The CDR3 sequence is 14 residues long. V shed 6 bases and J 1 base; nucleotides not matched to a gene: 6. CDR1 and CDR2 from the germline V gene are MNHNY and SVGAGI (reference sequence). CDR3: CASSTPGQSYEQYF. The CDR3 coding sequence is TGTGCCAGCAGCACACCGGGACAGTCCTACGAGCAGTACTTC.

The chain links TRBV27 to TRBJ2-1; 9 positions match TRBD2. CDR3 length: 15 residues. From germline, CDR1 is MNHEY and CDR2 SMNVEV (reference sequence). The V gene end was trimmed by 4 bases and the J gene end by 3 bases; junction bases not matched to a gene: 4. This CDR3 is CASSSRTSDYNEQFF. The DNA of the CDR3 is TGTGCCAGCAGTTCCCGGACTAGCGACTACAATGAGCAGTTCTTC.

This chain uses TRBV29-1 with TRBJ2-1; 7 bases are a match to TRBD1. V gave up 3 bases and J gave up 6 bases; unmatched junction bases: 11. The CDR3 extends over 15 amino acids. Germline V gives CDR1 SQVTM, CDR2 ANQGSEA. CDR3 amino acids: CSVELLGSGGNEQFF. The CDR3 DNA reads as TGCAGCGTTGAGCTTCTTGGGTCAGGGGGCAATGAGCAGTTCTTC.

V gene TRBV5-1 combines with J gene TRBJ2-1; 12 bases fit TRBD2. The ends lost 4 bases at V and 0 bases at J; junction bases unmatched: 5. The V gene's germline CDR1 is SGHRS and CDR2 YFSETQ. The CDR3 is 17 amino acids. CDR3 in DNA: TGCGCCAGCAGCCCCACGACTAGCGGGAGCTCCTACAATGAGCAGTTCTTC. Protein: CASSPTTSGSSYNEQFF.

The chain employs TRBV7-9 and TRBJ2-3; 9 bases are shared with TRBD1. From germline, CDR1 is SEHNR and CDR2 FQNEAQ (reference sequence). The CDR3 extends over 16 amino acids. V shed 5 bases and J 2 bases; nucleotides not matched to a gene: 8. This CDR3 is CASSTTGTGPTDTQYF. The CDR3 bases are TGTGCCAGCAGCACAACCGGGACAGGGCCCACAGATACGCAGTATTTT.

The genes are TRBV18 and TRBJ1-5, with D perhaps matching TRBD1 (5 bases). Trimming shortened V by 4 bases and J by 6 bases, and 10 bases separated the two germline ends. This CDR3 spans 13 amino acids. Germline-derived CDR1 and CDR2 are KGHSH and LQKENI. CDR3 amino acids: CASSLRGGQPQHF. The CDR3 coding sequence is TGTGCCAGCTCACTGAGGGGAGGTCAGCCCCAGCATTTT.

The V and J genes are TRBV7-9 and TRBJ1-3; D is ambiguous. This CDR3 is built from 14 residues. Germline V lookup: CDR1 SEHNR, CDR2 FQNEAQ (reference sequence). Trimming took 2 bases from V and 4 from J, leaving 9 bases between them. Here the CDR3 DNA reads TGTGCCAGCAGCTTAAGGGAATTAGGAAACACCATATATTTT. It is translated as CASSLRELGNTIYF. The full variable domain, with the rest looked up from reference TRBV7-9 and TRBJ1-3, is DTGVSQNPRHKITKRGQNVTFRCDPISEHNRLYWYRQTLGQGPEFLTYFQNEAQLEKSRLLSDRFSAERPKGSFSTLEIQRTEQGDSAMYLCASSLRELGNTIYFGEGSWLTVV.

The J gene is TRBJ1-2, the V gene TRBV27; no reliable D call. The CDR3 loop spans 17 amino acids. V lost 2 bases and J lost 3, with 19 bases in between. Germline CDR1 MNHEY, CDR2 SMNVEV (reference sequence). This chain's CDR3 is CASSLGGLGSGYYGYTF. The DNA of the CDR3 is TGTGCCAGCAGTTTAGGAGGTCTTGGGAGTGGGTACTATGGCTACACCTTC.

This chain links TRBV11-2 with TRBJ2-1; a weak D match, TRBD2 (5 bases). Germline CDR1 is SGHAT and CDR2 is FQNNGV. This CDR3 spans 16 amino acids. The V end lost 0 bases, the J end lost 2 bases, and 11 bases lay between the germline ends. The CDR3 sequence is CASSLDRLAPYNEQFF. The CDR3 DNA follows: TGTGCCAGCAGCTTAGATCGGCTAGCCCCCTACAATGAGCAGTTCTTC.

The chain recombines TRBV29-1 with TRBJ2-1, with TRBD1 identical over 10 bases. V lost 6 bases to trimming and J lost 4 bases; unmatched junction nucleotides: 6. From germline, CDR1 is SQVTM and CDR2 ANQGSEA. The CDR3 length is 14 residues. CDR3 nucleotide sequence: TGCAGCGTCACGGGACAGGGGAATTACAATGAGCAGTTCTTC. Translated: CSVTGQGNYNEQFF.

The chain employs TRBV9 and TRBJ2-2, with D maybe TRBD1 (6 bases). V lost 2 bases and J 6 bases, leaving 8 bases between the germline ends. Looked up from germline, CDR1 is SGDLS and CDR2 is YYNGEE. This CDR3 has 13 amino acids. The CDR3 loop reads CASSVSGAGELFF. Here the CDR3 DNA reads TGTGCCAGCAGCGTCTCAGGGGCCGGGGAGCTGTTTTTT.

The chain links TRBV9 to TRBJ2-5; 8 bases are a match to TRBD2. Germline V gene lookup returns CDR1 SGDLS and CDR2 YYNGEE. The CDR3 is 15 residues long. Germline trimming cut 0 bases from V and 4 bases from J; bases unmatched to any gene: 5. CDR3 loop: CASSVEGLAGETQYF. The CDR3 region has the DNA TGTGCCAGCAGCGTAGAGGGCCTAGCGGGAGAGACCCAGTACTTC.